This is a list of T cell receptor beta chains from one sample in a study of cytomegalovirus exposure and HLA in healthy donors. Here immunoSEQ multiplex PCR was the method, and the copy in TCRdb shows in-frame clones only, minus some. The sample records about 190,000 clones, less than 90% being singletons. Sequencing input: PBMCs. The receptors stem from a boy between 10 and 17 years old in good health and CMV-seronegative. CDR3s include the opening cysteine and the closing phenylalanine or tryptophan. Each record gives: J gene, clone size, D gene, V gene, CDR3 protein, CDR3 DNA. D genes are given only for firm matches. The size field is filled for only some rows; it gives once, few, many or a size class.

j_gene: TRBJ2-1
abundance: NA
d_gene: TRBD1
v_gene: TRBV5-1
CDR3aa: CASSQRGDRALLEQFF
CDR3nt: TGCGCCAGCAGCCAAAGGGGGGACAGGGCCCTCCTTGAGCAGTTCTTC

j_gene: TRBJ2-5
abundance: NA
d_gene: TRBD2
v_gene: TRBV7-2
CDR3aa: CASSQGLAGGSETQYF
CDR3nt: TGTGCCAGCAGCCAAGGACTAGCGGGGGGCAGCGAGACCCAGTACTTC

j_gene: TRBJ1-1
abundance: NA
d_gene: TRBD1
v_gene: TRBV27
CDR3aa: CASSLKLQGFGPEAFF
CDR3nt: TGTGCCAGCAGTTTAAAACTACAGGGGTTTGGGCCTGAAGCTTTCTTT

j_gene: TRBJ2-7
abundance: NA
d_gene: NA
v_gene: TRBV5-5
CDR3aa: CASSEGLLPYEQYF
CDR3nt: TGTGCCAGCAGCGAAGGACTCTTACCCTACGAGCAGTACTTC

j_gene: TRBJ1-1
abundance: few
d_gene: TRBD1
v_gene: TRBV7-2
CDR3aa: CASSLYPPGQENTEAFF
CDR3nt: TGTGCCAGCAGCTTATATCCCCCGGGACAGGAGAACACTGAAGCTTTCTTT

j_gene: TRBJ1-2
abundance: NA
d_gene: NA
v_gene: TRBV10-3
CDR3aa: CAISEGQANGYTF
CDR3nt: TGTGCCATCAGTGAGGGGCAGGCTAATGGCTACACCTTC

j_gene: TRBJ1-2
abundance: NA
d_gene: NA
v_gene: TRBV6-1
CDR3aa: CASSENSGRNYGYTF
CDR3nt: TGTGCCAGCAGTGAAAATTCGGGGAGAAACTATGGCTACACCTTC

j_gene: TRBJ2-1
abundance: NA
d_gene: TRBD1
v_gene: TRBV2
CDR3aa: CASSNPLRQGGDRFF
CDR3nt: TGTGCCAGCAGTAACCCCCTTAGACAGGGGGGCGATCGGTTCTTC

j_gene: TRBJ1-4
abundance: NA
d_gene: TRBD1
v_gene: TRBV2
CDR3aa: CASRVDRVEVSEKLFF
CDR3nt: TGTGCCAGCAGGGTGGACAGGGTTGAAGTTTCTGAAAAACTGTTTTTT

j_gene: TRBJ2-3
abundance: NA
d_gene: TRBD2
v_gene: TRBV7-9
CDR3aa: CASSLEGGRGTDTQYF
CDR3nt: TGTGCCAGCAGCTTAGAAGGCGGGAGGGGAACAGATACGCAGTATTTT

j_gene: TRBJ2-7
abundance: NA
d_gene: TRBD1
v_gene: TRBV11-2
CDR3aa: CASSHDRGRSSYEQYF
CDR3nt: TGTGCCAGCAGCCACGACAGGGGACGAAGCTCCTACGAGCAGTACTTC

j_gene: TRBJ1-5
abundance: NA
d_gene: NA
v_gene: TRBV7-6
CDR3aa: CASSLDGGNSNQPQHF
CDR3nt: TGTGCCAGCAGCTTAGACGGGGGAAATAGCAATCAGCCCCAGCATTTT

j_gene: TRBJ2-7
abundance: once
d_gene: NA
v_gene: TRBV2
CDR3aa: CASGLSVYEQYF
CDR3nt: TGTGCCAGCGGACTGTCCGTCTACGAGCAGTACTTC

j_gene: TRBJ1-1
abundance: NA
d_gene: TRBD1
v_gene: TRBV29-1
CDR3aa: CSVDVVGQGAEAFF
CDR3nt: TGCAGCGTTGATGTGGTTGGACAGGGTGCTGAAGCTTTCTTT

j_gene: TRBJ1-1
abundance: NA
d_gene: TRBD1
v_gene: TRBV6-5
CDR3aa: CASSYRQGTGEAFF
CDR3nt: TGTGCCAGCAGTTACAGGCAGGGGACAGGTGAAGCTTTCTTT

j_gene: TRBJ1-1
abundance: NA
d_gene: NA
v_gene: TRBV6-6
CDR3aa: CASSFQANTEAFF
CDR3nt: TGTGCCAGCAGTTTTCAGGCGAACACTGAAGCTTTCTTT

j_gene: TRBJ2-1
abundance: NA
d_gene: TRBD2
v_gene: TRBV28
CDR3aa: CASSPLGGSSYNEQFF
CDR3nt: TGTGCCAGCAGTCCCCTGGGCGGGAGCTCCTACAATGAGCAGTTCTTC

j_gene: TRBJ1-3
abundance: NA
d_gene: NA
v_gene: TRBV5-4
CDR3aa: CASSPGHSGNTIYF
CDR3nt: TGTGCCAGCAGCCCAGGGCACTCTGGAAACACCATATATTTT

j_gene: TRBJ2-7
abundance: NA
d_gene: TRBD2
v_gene: TRBV10-2
CDR3aa: CASSESSGKPYEQYF
CDR3nt: TGCGCCAGCAGCGAATCTAGCGGGAAACCCTACGAGCAGTACTTC

j_gene: TRBJ1-1
abundance: NA
d_gene: TRBD1
v_gene: TRBV27
CDR3aa: CASSAKTGELGAFF
CDR3nt: TGTGCCAGCAGTGCAAAGACAGGGGAGCTTGGGGCTTTCTTT

j_gene: TRBJ1-2
abundance: once
d_gene: NA
v_gene: TRBV28
CDR3aa: CASSFSGRAYGYTF
CDR3nt: TGTGCCAGCAGTTTTTCCGGGAGAGCCTATGGCTACACCTTC

j_gene: TRBJ2-1
abundance: once
d_gene: NA
v_gene: TRBV5-1
CDR3aa: CASGKASPGLDEQFF
CDR3nt: TGCGCCAGCGGGAAAGCATCACCAGGACTCGATGAGCAGTTCTTC

j_gene: TRBJ2-4
abundance: NA
d_gene: NA
v_gene: TRBV4-1
CDR3aa: CASSQDIGVDKNIQYF
CDR3nt: TGCGCCAGCAGCCAAGACATCGGGGTGGACAAAAACATTCAGTACTTC

j_gene: TRBJ2-2
abundance: NA
d_gene: TRBD1
v_gene: TRBV6-5
CDR3aa: CASIDRQGAVGELFF
CDR3nt: TGTGCCAGCATCGACCGACAGGGGGCAGTCGGGGAGCTGTTTTTT

j_gene: TRBJ2-5
abundance: NA
d_gene: TRBD2
v_gene: TRBV29-1
CDR3aa: CSGKAGTSGKETQYF
CDR3nt: TGCAGCGGGAAAGCCGGGACTAGCGGGAAAGAGACCCAGTACTTC

j_gene: TRBJ2-1
abundance: NA
d_gene: TRBD1
v_gene: TRBV5-1
CDR3aa: CASSPRIGQGGNEQFF
CDR3nt: TGCGCCAGCAGCCCGAGGATTGGACAGGGGGGCAATGAGCAGTTCTTC

j_gene: TRBJ1-2
abundance: NA
d_gene: NA
v_gene: TRBV30
CDR3aa: CAWKQWAQSGYGYTF
CDR3nt: TGTGCCTGGAAACAGTGGGCGCAGAGTGGCTATGGCTACACCTTC

j_gene: TRBJ2-6
abundance: NA
d_gene: TRBD1
v_gene: TRBV28
CDR3aa: CASSSQGYGANVLTF
CDR3nt: TGTGCCAGCAGTTCACAGGGGTACGGGGCCAACGTCCTGACTTTC

j_gene: TRBJ1-3
abundance: NA
d_gene: NA
v_gene: TRBV10-3
CDR3aa: CAISDWTELSGNTIYF
CDR3nt: TGTGCCATCAGTGACTGGACAGAATTATCTGGAAACACCATATATTTT

j_gene: TRBJ1-2
abundance: few
d_gene: NA
v_gene: TRBV7-2
CDR3aa: CASSLVGQDYGYTF
CDR3nt: TGTGCCAGCAGCTTAGTCGGACAAGACTATGGCTACACCTTC

j_gene: TRBJ2-6
abundance: NA
d_gene: TRBD1
v_gene: TRBV7-3
CDR3aa: CASSSGQGAGANVLTF
CDR3nt: TGTGCCAGCAGCTCGGGACAGGGGGCCGGGGCCAACGTCCTGACTTTC

j_gene: TRBJ2-7
abundance: NA
d_gene: TRBD2
v_gene: TRBV9
CDR3aa: CASSSGLAGREQYF
CDR3nt: TGTGCCAGCAGCTCGGGACTAGCGGGCCGGGAGCAGTACTTC

j_gene: TRBJ2-7
abundance: NA
d_gene: NA
v_gene: TRBV13
CDR3aa: CASSFLLAPTQSSYEQYF
CDR3nt: TGTGCCAGCAGCTTCCTCCTAGCTCCGACGCAGAGCTCCTACGAGCAGTACTTC

j_gene: TRBJ1-2
abundance: NA
d_gene: TRBD1
v_gene: TRBV19
CDR3aa: CASIANRGRRIGYTF
CDR3nt: TGTGCCAGTATTGCTAACAGGGGGCGCCGGATTGGCTACACCTTC

j_gene: TRBJ2-2
abundance: NA
d_gene: TRBD1
v_gene: TRBV30
CDR3aa: CAWSRQGYTGELFF
CDR3nt: TGTGCCTGGAGTCGACAGGGCTACACCGGGGAGCTGTTTTTT

j_gene: TRBJ2-5
abundance: NA
d_gene: TRBD2
v_gene: TRBV7-8
CDR3aa: CASSRNPTSGEETQYF
CDR3nt: TGTGCCAGCAGCCGGAACCCGACTAGCGGGGAAGAGACCCAGTACTTC

j_gene: TRBJ1-3
abundance: NA
d_gene: TRBD1
v_gene: TRBV11-2
CDR3aa: CASSSLDRASGNTIYF
CDR3nt: TGTGCCAGCAGCTCCTTGGACAGGGCATCCGGAAACACCATATATTTT

j_gene: TRBJ2-5
abundance: NA
d_gene: TRBD2
v_gene: TRBV7-3
CDR3aa: CASSLSGAYQETQYF
CDR3nt: TGTGCCAGCAGCCTAAGCGGGGCGTACCAAGAGACCCAGTACTTC

j_gene: TRBJ2-1
abundance: NA
d_gene: TRBD2
v_gene: TRBV9
CDR3aa: CASSVGGGAGNEQFF
CDR3nt: TGTGCCAGCAGCGTTGGCGGGGGGGCTGGCAATGAGCAGTTCTTC

j_gene: TRBJ2-1
abundance: NA
d_gene: TRBD1
v_gene: TRBV6-5
CDR3aa: CASSSGTGAYNEQFF
CDR3nt: TGTGCCAGCAGCTCCGGGACAGGGGCTTACAATGAGCAGTTCTTC

j_gene: TRBJ1-2
abundance: NA
d_gene: NA
v_gene: TRBV11-2
CDR3aa: CASSWVRGPNGYTF
CDR3nt: TGTGCCAGCAGCTGGGTCAGGGGTCCGAATGGCTACACCTTC

j_gene: TRBJ2-2
abundance: NA
d_gene: NA
v_gene: TRBV4-3
CDR3aa: CASSRNWRGGNTGELFF
CDR3nt: TGCGCCAGCAGCCGGAATTGGAGGGGGGGGAACACCGGGGAGCTGTTTTTT

j_gene: TRBJ1-3
abundance: NA
d_gene: TRBD1
v_gene: TRBV2
CDR3aa: CASRGPGQVLGNTIYF
CDR3nt: TGTGCCAGCAGGGGGCCGGGACAGGTTCTTGGAAACACCATATATTTT

j_gene: TRBJ2-4
abundance: once
d_gene: NA
v_gene: TRBV5-4
CDR3aa: CASSLDGSGYIQYF
CDR3nt: TGTGCCAGCAGCTTGGACGGGAGCGGGTACATTCAGTACTTC

j_gene: TRBJ2-2
abundance: NA
d_gene: NA
v_gene: TRBV11-3
CDR3aa: CASSSGFTGTGELFF
CDR3nt: TGTGCCAGCAGTTCGGGTTTTACGGGCACCGGGGAGCTGTTTTTT

j_gene: TRBJ1-1
abundance: NA
d_gene: NA
v_gene: TRBV7-2
CDR3aa: CASSLGSGKAFF
CDR3nt: TGTGCCAGCAGCTTAGGTTCAGGGAAAGCTTTCTTT

j_gene: TRBJ1-6
abundance: NA
d_gene: TRBD1
v_gene: TRBV30
CDR3aa: CAWSAPQGAQSPLHF
CDR3nt: TGTGCCTGGAGTGCTCCTCAGGGGGCTCAATCACCCCTCCACTTT

j_gene: TRBJ2-3
abundance: NA
d_gene: NA
v_gene: TRBV1
CDR3aa: CTSSSQGREDPDTQYF
CDR3nt: TGCACCAGCAGCAGCCAGGGTCGGGAGGATCCAGATACGCAGTATTTT

j_gene: TRBJ2-5
abundance: NA
d_gene: NA
v_gene: TRBV18
CDR3aa: CASSEKVGETQYF
CDR3nt: TGTGCCAGCTCAGAGAAGGTCGGGGAGACCCAGTACTTC

j_gene: TRBJ2-3
abundance: NA
d_gene: TRBD2
v_gene: TRBV7-6
CDR3aa: CASSRFGAGGADTQYF
CDR3nt: TGTGCCAGCAGCCGGTTTGGAGCGGGAGGAGCAGATACGCAGTATTTT

j_gene: TRBJ2-7
abundance: NA
d_gene: NA
v_gene: TRBV28
CDR3aa: CASSLRGIPYEQYF
CDR3nt: TGTGCCAGCAGTTTAAGAGGGATCCCCTACGAGCAGTACTTC

j_gene: TRBJ1-1
abundance: NA
d_gene: NA
v_gene: TRBV9
CDR3aa: CASSVGRNTEAFF
CDR3nt: TGTGCCAGCAGCGTAGGTCGGAACACTGAAGCTTTCTTT

j_gene: TRBJ2-3
abundance: NA
d_gene: NA
v_gene: TRBV19
CDR3aa: CASSKKPQIYTDTQYF
CDR3nt: TGTGCCAGTAGTAAAAAACCCCAAATCTACACAGATACGCAGTATTTT

j_gene: TRBJ1-2
abundance: NA
d_gene: NA
v_gene: TRBV2
CDR3aa: CASSSDGLLNYGYTF
CDR3nt: TGTGCCAGCAGTAGTGACGGACTTTTGAACTATGGCTACACCTTC

j_gene: TRBJ2-7
abundance: NA
d_gene: NA
v_gene: TRBV29-1
CDR3aa: CSAEGRDGSYEQYF
CDR3nt: TGCAGCGCCGAAGGGCGGGACGGATCCTACGAGCAGTACTTC

j_gene: TRBJ2-7
abundance: NA
d_gene: NA
v_gene: TRBV5-1
CDR3aa: CASSLEARNYEQYF
CDR3nt: TGCGCCAGCAGCTTGGAGGCCAGGAACTACGAGCAGTACTTC

j_gene: TRBJ2-7
abundance: NA
d_gene: TRBD1
v_gene: TRBV7-9
CDR3aa: CASSRGQGFYEQYF
CDR3nt: TGTGCCAGCAGCCGGGGACAGGGTTTCTACGAGCAGTACTTC

j_gene: TRBJ2-1
abundance: few
d_gene: NA
v_gene: TRBV27
CDR3aa: CASSEYSNEQFF
CDR3nt: TGTGCCAGCAGTGAGTACAGTAATGAGCAGTTCTTC

j_gene: TRBJ2-1
abundance: NA
d_gene: NA
v_gene: TRBV7-9
CDR3aa: CASSSKSGNEQFF
CDR3nt: TGTGCCAGCAGCTCGAAATCGGGCAATGAGCAGTTCTTC